Shown below are 29 T cell receptor beta chains from a single sample sequenced in a study of a mutant IDH1 vaccine in newly diagnosed glioma (dated by TCRdb to the early 2020s). The library was obtained by the immunoSEQ multiplex PCR assay. This is the immuneACCESS table as TCRdb keeps it, with only in-frame sequences that have V and J called. A part of the clones is gone; compared with another copy, unresolved V genes explain less than half, and the rest is unexplained. This sample lists around 99,000 clones; 80% were detected once. 7.5% of the sample rests with the top ten. Explained via the paper, the time point label denotes: baseline, week 1 (first vaccination visit). This sample's treatment or condition label indicates: pre-vaccination baseline after standard-of-care therapy. The sample consisted of PBMCs, taken from a glioma patient treated with radiotherapy, temozolomide or both. The receptors shown here come from a man aged 35-49 years with glioma.

V gene TRBV9 combines with J gene TRBJ2-3, with no clear D. Trimming pared 0 bases from V and 1 base from J, leaving 6 bases between. The CDR3 runs 14 residues. Germline lookup yields CDR1 SGDLS and CDR2 YYNGEE. CDR3 protein: CASSVAQRTDTQYF. CDR3 in DNA: TGTGCCAGCAGCGTAGCGCAGCGCACAGATACGCAGTATTTT. Based on the CDR3 plus reference TRBV9 and TRBJ2-3, the full variable domain is DSGVTQTPKHLITATGQRVTLRCSPRSGDLSVYWYQQSLDQGLQFLIQYYNGEERAKGNILERFSAQQFPDLHSELNLSSLELGDSALYFCASSVAQRTDTQYFGPGTRLTVL.

The chain joins TRBV5-5 to TRBJ2-3, with D possibly TRBD2 on 5 matching bases. CDR1 is SGHKS and CDR2 is YYEKEE in the germline V gene (reference sequence). Trimming shortened V by 1 base and J by 6 bases, and 9 bases separated the two germline ends. This CDR3 is 13 amino acids long. Written as DNA, the CDR3 is TGTGCCAGCAGCTTGAGGTTAGCGGATACGCAGTATTTT. This sequence encodes CASSLRLADTQYF.

The chain recombines TRBV19 with TRBJ2-1; 9 bases map to TRBD2. CDR1 and CDR2 from the germline V gene are LNHDA and SQIVND (reference sequence). This CDR3 contains 14 residues. V lost 3 bases, J lost 9 bases, and 6 bases stayed unmatched. CDR3: CASSMVAGGPEQFF. CDR3 DNA: TGTGCCAGTAGTATGGTGGCGGGAGGGCCTGAGCAGTTCTTC.

This sequence joins TRBV27 and TRBJ2-1; D is tentatively TRBD1 or TRBD2 (5 bases each). The V end lost 6 bases, the J end lost 2 bases, and 17 bases lay between the germline ends. There are 16 residues in the CDR3. Germline V gene sequence: CDR1 MNHEY, CDR2 SMNVEV (reference sequence). This CDR3 is CASSLSPGQPYNEQFF. The CDR3 bases are TGTGCCAGCAGCCTCAGCCCGGGGCAGCCCTACAATGAGCAGTTCTTC.

The chain has TRBV7-2 and TRBJ1-4; 7 bases agree with TRBD1. Germline V CDR1 and CDR2: SGHTA, FQGNSA. The junction had 4 bases not matched to a gene; V was cut back by 5 bases and J by 1 base. This CDR3 has 15 amino acids. The CDR3 region is CASSPDRITNEKLFF. In DNA form, the CDR3 reads TGTGCCAGCAGCCCGGACAGGATAACTAATGAAAAACTGTTTTTT.

V gene TRBV7-8 combines with J gene TRBJ1-2; D not certain. V lost 3 bases and J 6 bases, leaving 14 bases between the germline ends. CDR3 size: 14 residues. The germline gives CDR1 SGHVS, CDR2 FQNEAQ. The CDR3 DNA reads TGTGCCAGCAGCTTTTCCTCGGGGAAGGATGGCTACACCTTC. As protein: CASSFSSGKDGYTF.

The chain employs TRBV19 and TRBJ2-7; 8 bases map to TRBD1. The CDR3 has 14 residues. The J segment lost 0 bases and the V segment lost 5 bases, leaving 3 bases of the junction unmatched. CDR1 is LNHDA and CDR2 is SQIVND in the germline V gene (reference sequence). CDR3 DNA: TGTGCCAGTAGTTGGGACAGGAGCTCCTACGAGCAGTACTTC. This translates into CASSWDRSSYEQYF.

The chain combines TRBV19 with TRBJ2-7; 7 positions agree with TRBD1. From germline, CDR1 is LNHDA and CDR2 SQIVND (reference sequence). This CDR3 has 13 amino acids. Unmatched junction bases numbered 2, after V lost 5 bases and J lost 1 base. The CDR3 loop reads CASSPDRSYEQYF. CDR3 nucleotide sequence: TGTGCCAGTAGTCCGGACAGGTCCTACGAGCAGTACTTC.

V usage is TRBV10-3 and J usage is TRBJ2-7, with D unresolved. The V end lost 8 bases, the J end lost 0 bases, and 11 bases lay between the germline ends. CDR1 is ENHRY, CDR2 SYGVKD, per germline. The CDR3 is 13 amino acids. The CDR3: CAIAGVSSYEQYF. DNA of the CDR3: TGTGCCATCGCCGGCGTTAGCTCCTACGAGCAGTACTTC.

The CDR3 loop is CASSLVWGGNEQFF. For the CDR3, the DNA is TGTGCCAGCAGCTTGGTCTGGGGCGGGAATGAGCAGTTCTTC. The chain uses TRBV5-4 and TRBJ2-1, with D perhaps matching TRBD1 or TRBD2 (5 bases each). V was shortened by 0 bases and J by 7 bases, with 11 bases between the two germline ends. CDR3 length equals 14 residues. Germline V gene data show CDR1 as SGHNT and CDR2 as YYREEE (reference sequence).

The rearrangement uses TRBV10-3 and TRBJ1-1; D might be TRBD1 (5 bases). Deletions cut 0 bases from V and 9 bases from J, with 11 bases between. Germline CDR1 reads ENHRY; CDR2 reads SYGVKD. This CDR3 is built from 13 residues. CDR3 DNA: TGTGCCATCAGTGAGTCAGGCAGGGTTAAAGCTTTCTTT. Residues: CAISESGRVKAFF.

This chain links TRBV5-5 with TRBJ1-6; D unresolved. Between the trimmed V and J ends, which lost 3 bases and 10 bases, there was a span of 8 bases. The germline CDR1 and CDR2 sequences are SGHKS and YYEKEE (reference sequence). The CDR3 has 12 residues. DNA of the CDR3: TGTGCCAGCAGCTCTCCGGACTCACCCCTCCACTTT. As protein: CASSSPDSPLHF.

CDR3 in amino acids: CASSQSGRESEQFF. In DNA, the CDR3 is TGTGCCAGCAGCCAAAGCGGGAGAGAGAGTGAGCAGTTCTTC. This rearrangement joins TRBV4-2 to TRBJ2-1, with 8 bases that match TRBD2. CDR3 length: 14 residues. The V gene end was trimmed by 2 bases and the J gene end by 9 bases; junction bases not matched to a gene: 6. Germline lookup yields CDR1 LGHNA and CDR2 YNFKEQ.

This chain links TRBV6-5 with TRBJ2-2; a possible D gene is TRBD2 (5 bases). This CDR3 is built from 15 residues. Germline assignment: CDR1 MNHEY and CDR2 SVGAGI. V was cut by 10 bases and J by 3 bases, with 18 bases left in between. CDR3 sequence: CATSLDRVYTGELFF. The CDR3, as DNA: TGTGCCACTAGCCTCGACCGGGTTTACACCGGGGAGCTGTTTTTT.

This chain connects TRBV23-1 to TRBJ2-3; TRBD2 aligns across 13 bases. TRBV23-1 is flagged as an ORF with uncertain function. The length of the CDR3 is 14 residues. With V trimmed by 11 bases and J by 2 bases, 4 bases remained unmatched. The CDR3 sequence is CAGGLAGNTDTQYF. The CDR3 nucleotides read TGCGCCGGGGGACTAGCGGGGAACACAGATACGCAGTATTTT.

The chain couples TRBV29-1 to TRBJ2-5, with TRBD2 as a possible D gene (5 bases). CDR3 length: 10 amino acids. V shed 7 bases and J shed 5 bases, with 8 bases lying between them. Per germline, CDR1 SQVTM and CDR2 ANQGSEA. The CDR3 DNA reads TGCAGCGGGACTTTGGAGACCCAGTACTTC. It specifies CSGTLETQYF.

The rearrangement links TRBV10-1 to TRBJ2-7; D not certain. Per the germline V gene, CDR1 is WNHNN and CDR2 is SYGVQD (reference sequence). The V gene lost 1 base and the J gene lost 4 bases, with 8 bases spanning the gap. The CDR3 has 13 residues. The CDR3 region has the DNA TGCGCCAGCAGTGAGTATGGACCATACGAGCAGTACTTC. Encoded protein: CASSEYGPYEQYF.

The V gene is TRBV28, the J gene TRBJ1-5, with D possibly TRBD1 on 5 matching bases. The CDR3 has 15 amino acids. Trimming cost V 1 base and J 2 bases, with 9 bases left between them. Looked up from germline, CDR1 is MDHEN and CDR2 is SYDVKM. CDR3 sequence reads: CASSLSGGGNQPQHF. DNA for the CDR3: TGTGCCAGCAGTTTATCCGGGGGAGGCAATCAGCCCCAGCATTTT.

The CDR3 region is CAWSWQSEISGNTIYF. CDR3 sequence (DNA): TGTGCCTGGAGCTGGCAGTCCGAGATTTCTGGAAACACCATATATTTT. The chain recombines TRBV30 with TRBJ1-3; D is undetermined. There are 16 residues in the CDR3. Germline CDR1 reads GTSNPN; CDR2 reads SVGIG (reference sequence). V was pared by 3 bases and J by 1 base, with 16 bases between.

The chain employs TRBV27 and TRBJ2-7, with TRBD2 matching over 11 bases. There are 14 residues in the CDR3. V dropped 4 bases and J dropped 4; count of bases not matched to a gene: 3. CDR1 is MNHEY, CDR2 SMNVEV, per germline (reference sequence). CDR3 nucleotide sequence: TGTGCCAGCAGTTCCGGGACTAGCGGATACGAGCAGTACTTC. Its translation: CASSSGTSGYEQYF.

The chain couples TRBV19 to TRBJ1-2; 7 bases are shared with TRBD1. The V and J ends lost 6 bases and 8 bases, in that order; junction bases with no gene match: 9. The CDR3 is 13 amino acids. Germline CDR1 LNHDA, CDR2 SQIVND (reference sequence). Written as DNA, the CDR3 is TGTGCCAGTAGCCCGGACAGGTCCCGGGGCTACACCTTC. Its translation: CASSPDRSRGYTF.

This chain uses TRBV6-5 with TRBJ1-3, with D hard to call. Germline CDR1 and CDR2: MNHEY and SVGAGI. The V end was cut by 6 bases, the J end by 6 bases, with 6 bases between. The CDR3 has 11 amino acids. This CDR3 reads CASSPANTIYF. The CDR3 DNA is TGTGCCAGCAGCCCGGCAAACACCATATATTTT.

The chain has TRBV7-2 and TRBJ2-7; no firm D call. The CDR3 length is 15 residues. Germline lookup yields CDR1 SGHTA and CDR2 FQGNSA. V was shortened by 5 bases and J by 0 bases, with 14 bases between the two germline ends. CDR3 residues: CASSPGPVLSYEQYF. In nucleotides, the CDR3 is TGTGCCAGCAGCCCCGGTCCCGTCCTCTCCTACGAGCAGTACTTC.

The rearrangement joins TRBV11-2 to TRBJ1-4; 9 nucleotides agree with TRBD1. The CDR3 is 15 residues long. After removal of 5 bases from V and 4 bases from J, the junction contained 5 bases not matched to a gene. CDR1 is SGHAT, CDR2 FQNNGV, per germline. CDR3 sequence reads: CASSLQGADNEKLFF. CDR3 bases: TGTGCCAGCAGCCTACAGGGGGCCGATAATGAAAAACTGTTTTTT.

The chain is built from TRBV7-9 and TRBJ2-3, with D hard to call. The V and J ends lost 4 bases and 4 bases respectively, with 18 bases between them. CDR1 and CDR2 (germline): SEHNR, FQNEAQ (reference sequence). This CDR3 spans 16 amino acids. This CDR3 reads CASSSGPTLKSDTQYF. The CDR3 DNA follows: TGTGCCAGCAGCTCCGGGCCTACACTAAAGTCAGATACGCAGTATTTT.

This chain connects TRBV5-6 to TRBJ2-3; 10 bases map to TRBD1. CDR3 length: 15 residues. The V gene's germline CDR1 is SGHDT and CDR2 YYEEEE. V shed 4 bases, J shed 2 bases, and the junction held 4 bases outside the gene matches. As DNA, the CDR3 is TGTGCCAGCAGCCCGGGACAGGGGTACACAGATACGCAGTATTTT. The encoded protein is CASSPGQGYTDTQYF.

The chain employs TRBV18 and TRBJ1-1; the D is unclear. There are 17 residues in the CDR3. The ends were cut back, 3 bases at V and 0 bases at J, with 17 bases in the middle. Germline loops: CDR1 KGHSH, CDR2 LQKENI. In nucleotides, the CDR3 is TGTGCCAGCTCACCGCGGGTAGGGCGGCTCATGAACACTGAAGCTTTCTTT. It encodes CASSPRVGRLMNTEAFF.

The chain uses TRBV4-3 and TRBJ2-7, with D possibly called TRBD1 or TRBD2 (5 bases each). V was cut by 0 bases and J by 4 bases, with 13 bases left in between. This CDR3 is built from 15 residues. Looked up from germline, CDR1 is LGHNA and CDR2 is YSLEER. In DNA, the CDR3 is TGCGCCAGCAGCCAAGACGAAGCAGGGAGTTACGAGCAGTACTTC. Encoded protein: CASSQDEAGSYEQYF.

The rearrangement links TRBV2 to TRBJ1-4; D possibly corresponds to TRBD1 (6 bases). This CDR3 has 13 amino acids. Trimming shortened V by 8 bases and J by 8 bases, and 15 bases separated the two germline ends. Germline loops: CDR1 SNHLY, CDR2 FYNNEI. This chain's CDR3 is CASGGAGSEKLFF. Written as DNA, the CDR3 is TGTGCCAGCGGGGGGGCAGGCTCAGAAAAACTGTTTTTT.